Listed below are T cell receptor beta chains from one sample, sequenced in a study of T cells in localized non-small cell lung cancer. Repertoires were generated with immunoSEQ multiplex PCR, while TCRdb's copy carries only in-frame clones and drops some. Of approximately 950 clones listed, 27% were seen once; the top ten hold roughly 33%. This specimen was normal lung tissue next to the tumor, taken before any cancer treatment. The origin of the receptors is a woman aged 35-70 years with stage III lung adenocarcinoma. The CDR3 runs from the conserved cysteine through the conserved F or W. A D gene is named only where the DNA matches it firmly. A row's size may be missing; if present it is once, few, many or a size class.

NA	TRBV25-1	NA	TRBJ2-2	CASSDDRQATGELFF	TGTGCCAGCAGCGATGATCGACAGGCCACCGGGGAGCTGTTTTTT
few	TRBV6-8	NA	TRBJ2-3	CASSVDRNTDTQYF	TGTGCCAGCAGTGTAGACAGGAACACAGATACGCAGTATTTT
few	TRBV12-2	NA	TRBJ2-5	CASRCGRGGRDMAQETQYF	TGTGCAAGTCGCTGTGGTCGGGGGGGCCGGGACATGGCCCAAGAGACCCAGTACTTC
few	TRBV6-8	NA	TRBJ2-2	CASRVPRRRETGELFF	TGTGCCAGCAGGGTCCCCCGGAGACGGGAAACCGGGGAGCTGTTTTTT
medium-sized	TRBV9	TRBD1	TRBJ1-2	CASSEQGGDYGYTF	TGTGCCAGCAGTGAGCAAGGGGGCGACTATGGCTACACCTTC
medium-sized	TRBV11-3	NA	TRBJ2-1	CASSSLARQVNEQFF	TGTGCCAGCAGCTCGCTAGCGCGGCAAGTGAATGAGCAGTTCTTC
few	TRBV6-8	TRBD1	TRBJ1-5	CASTHRGRLESNQPQHF	TGTGCCAGCACTCACAGGGGACGGTTGGAGAGCAATCAGCCCCAGCATTTT
NA	TRBV25-1	TRBD1	TRBJ2-5	CASSLAPGQEGQETQYF	TGTGCCAGCAGCCTAGCCCCGGGACAGGAAGGCCAAGAGACCCAGTACTTC
medium-sized	TRBV1	NA	TRBJ2-2	CASSQDLHTGELFF	TGCGCCAGCAGCCAAGATCTGCATACCGGGGAGCTGTTTTTT
few	TRBV7-6	NA	TRBJ2-3	CASSSVTGATDTQYF	TGTGCCAGCAGCTCCGTGACGGGAGCCACAGATACGCAGTATTTT
NA	TRBV29-1	NA	TRBJ2-1	CSVEELGGGNEQFF	TGCAGCGTTGAAGAGTTAGGGGGGGGGAATGAGCAGTTCTTC
NA	TRBV19	NA	TRBJ2-1	CASKKDRTYNEQFF	TGTGCCAGTAAAAAGGACAGAACCTACAATGAGCAGTTCTTC
NA	TRBV6-8	NA	TRBJ2-7	CATLGAGTYEQYF	TGTGCCACCCTGGGGGCAGGAACCTACGAGCAGTACTTC
NA	TRBV6-1	TRBD2	TRBJ2-7	CASSEGAGGLYEQYF	TGTGCCAGCAGTGAAGGGGCGGGGGGCCTCTACGAGCAGTACTTC
NA	TRBV12-5	TRBD1	TRBJ1-5	CASGLTVDGTVNQPQHF	TGTGCTAGTGGTTTGACTGTCGATGGGACAGTCAATCAGCCCCAGCATTTT
few	TRBV7-5	NA	TRBJ2-7	CASSLGTGFYEQYF	TGTGCCAGCAGCTTAGGGACAGGGTTCTACGAGCAGTACTTC
NA	TRBV29-1	NA	TRBJ2-5	CSVIQGQETQYF	TGCAGCGTGATACAGGGCCAGGAGACCCAGTACTTC
NA	TRBV5-1	NA	TRBJ1-1	CASSSEQGRTEAFF	TGCGCCAGCAGCTCGGAACAGGGTAGGACTGAAGCTTTCTTT
NA	TRBV15	NA	TRBJ2-1	CATSRDLGRYNEQFF	TGTGCCACCAGCAGAGATCTAGGACGGTACAATGAGCAGTTCTTC
medium-sized	TRBV11-3	TRBD1	TRBJ1-6	CASSSGQGRSYNSPLHF	TGTGCCAGCAGTTCGGGACAGGGACGCTCCTATAATTCACCCCTCCACTTT
few	TRBV11-3	NA	TRBJ1-2	CASSLVAGDYGYTF	TGTGCCAGCAGCTTAGTCGCGGGGGACTATGGCTACACCTTC
medium-sized	TRBV11-3	NA	TRBJ2-7	CASSLLTQESYEQYF	TGTGCCAGCAGCTTACTTACCCAGGAATCCTACGAGCAGTACTTC
NA	TRBV5-1	NA	TRBJ2-1	CASTSGTYSYNEQFF	TGCGCCAGTACTTCCGGGACCTACTCCTACAATGAGCAGTTCTTC
few	TRBV9	TRBD1	TRBJ2-1	CASRQGIGNEQFF	TGTGCCAGCAGACAGGGGATAGGGAATGAGCAGTTCTTC
few	TRBV6-8	NA	TRBJ2-7	CASTRGIRSYEQYF	TGTGCCAGCACCCGGGGTATCCGTTCCTACGAGCAGTACTTC
once	TRBV19	NA	TRBJ1-5	CASSASAFGQPQHF	TGTGCCAGTAGTGCAAGCGCATTTGGTCAGCCCCAGCATTTT
few	TRBV4-1	TRBD2	TRBJ2-5	CASSLTSGGAVETQYF	TGCGCCAGCAGCCTGACTAGCGGGGGGGCCGTGGAGACCCAGTACTTC
NA	TRBV10-3	NA	TRBJ1-3	CAIRTSGNTIYF	TGTGCCATCAGGACCTCTGGAAACACCATATATTTT
NA	TRBV29-1	TRBD1	TRBJ2-3	CSVEGRGGQTGGTDTQYF	TGCAGCGTTGAAGGCCGAGGTGGGCAAACAGGGGGCACAGATACGCAGTATTTT
NA	TRBV30	TRBD1	TRBJ1-3	CAWRVTGARDTIYF	TGTGCCTGGAGGGTTACAGGGGCGAGGGACACCATATATTTT
NA	TRBV6-8	NA	TRBJ2-7	CASRPDRNEQYF	TGTGCCAGCAGGCCGGACAGAAACGAGCAGTACTTC
few	TRBV11-3	NA	TRBJ2-2	CASSLGFLNTGELFF	TGTGCCAGCAGCTTAGGTTTCCTTAACACCGGGGAGCTGTTTTTT
NA	TRBV11-3	NA	TRBJ2-5	CASSLDGSFQETQYF	TGTGCCAGCAGCTTAGATGGGAGTTTCCAAGAGACCCAGTACTTC
medium-sized	TRBV11-3	NA	TRBJ2-1	CASSPVDLSGPGNEQFF	TGTGCCAGCAGCCCGGTGGACTTAAGCGGGCCGGGCAATGAGCAGTTCTTC
large	TRBV6-8	TRBD2	TRBJ2-3	CASSYGGGNVGTQYF	TGTGCCAGCAGTTACGGCGGGGGTAACGTCGGTACGCAGTATTTT
medium-sized	TRBV6-8	TRBD1	TRBJ2-5	CASRQGVGEETQYF	TGTGCCAGCAGACAGGGGGTGGGAGAAGAGACCCAGTACTTC
few	TRBV9	TRBD2	TRBJ2-1	CASRYELASNEQFF	TGTGCCAGCAGATACGAACTAGCGAGTAATGAGCAGTTCTTC
NA	TRBV30	NA	TRBJ1-1	CAWEGNTEAFF	TGTGCCTGGGAGGGGAACACTGAAGCTTTCTTT
NA	TRBV29-1	TRBD1	TRBJ2-2	CSVVRQGGTGELFF	TGCAGCGTTGTGAGACAGGGGGGCACCGGGGAGCTGTTTTTT
NA	TRBV12-5	NA	TRBJ1-1	CASGGQREAFF	TGTGCCAGCGGCGGACAGCGAGAAGCTTTCTTT
NA	TRBV10-2	TRBD2	TRBJ2-7	CATISTSGYEQYF	TGCGCCACCATCTCGACTAGCGGGTACGAGCAGTACTTC
few	TRBV11-3	NA	TRBJ1-2	CASFGQAPNYGYTF	TGTGCCAGCTTCGGGCAGGCGCCAAACTATGGCTACACCTTC
few	TRBV6-8	NA	TRBJ1-1	CASSAQNTEAFF	TGTGCCAGCAGTGCGCAGAACACTGAAGCTTTCTTT
NA	TRBV11-3	NA	TRBJ1-1	CASSLVGSLIYAPEAFF	TGTGCCAGCAGCTTAGTGGGCAGCTTAATCTACGCCCCTGAAGCTTTCTTT
few	TRBV4-1	TRBD2	TRBJ2-1	CASSQGTSGGNEQFF	TGCGCCAGCAGCCAGGGGACTAGCGGGGGGAATGAGCAGTTCTTC
NA	TRBV19	NA	TRBJ1-2	CASNRAFNYGYTF	TGTGCCAGTAACCGGGCCTTTAACTATGGCTACACCTTC
few	TRBV15	NA	TRBJ2-2	CATSRDVGRTGELFF	TGTGCCACCAGCAGAGATGTTGGCCGGACCGGGGAGCTGTTTTTT
NA	TRBV10-2	TRBD2	TRBJ2-1	CASSSGTSGVNEQFF	TGCGCCAGCAGTTCCGGGACTAGCGGGGTCAATGAGCAGTTCTTC
NA	TRBV11-3	TRBD1	TRBJ1-6	CASSLFRGAERTALHF	TGTGCCAGCAGCTTGTTCAGGGGGGCGGAACGGACGGCCCTCCACTTT
NA	TRBV11-3	TRBD1	TRBJ1-4	CASSYDRGGEKLFF	TGTGCCAGCAGCTACGACAGGGGAGGGGAAAAACTGTTTTTT
NA	TRBV28	NA	TRBJ2-3	CASSPPGGLDTQYF	TGTGCCAGCAGTCCCCCTGGAGGACTGGATACGCAGTATTTT
few	TRBV12-5	NA	TRBJ1-2	CASAVQVFNYGYTF	TGTGCTAGTGCCGTACAGGTTTTCAACTATGGCTACACCTTC
NA	TRBV30	TRBD1	TRBJ1-1	CACRQGGMNTEAFF	TGTGCCTGTCGACAGGGAGGGATGAACACTGAAGCTTTCTTT